This T cell receptor (beta chain) was profiled in a study of shared clonotypes between healthy human individuals. Looking at the study overall: Ranging from 18 to 49 in age, donors were two women and a few men.

This clone was picked up a small number of times. The table came from immunoSEQ multiplex PCR; TCRdb's copy has only in-frame clones and leaves some out. Of about 680,000 clones listed, roughly 78% were seen once; the top ten hold approximately 1.8%. Sequenced material: memory CD4+ T cells sorted from blood. The subset denotes: CD45RA-negative fraction. The source of this sequence is a woman younger than 45 in good health.

CDR3 loop: CASSFSSGGGSNQPQHF. The CDR3 region has the DNA TGTGCCAGCAGCTTCTCATCGGGTGGCGGGAGCAATCAGCCCCAGCATTTT. This chain links TRBV7-9 with TRBJ1-5; D unresolved. Germline loops: CDR1 SEHNR, CDR2 FQNEAQ (reference sequence). The length of the CDR3 is 17 residues. With 3 bases removed from V and 1 base from J, the gap between germline ends came to 16 bases.